The 27 T cell receptor beta chains below were found in one sample sequenced in a study of post-analysis software for immune sequencing data. Study results and caveats: Relative to controls, patients had roughly five TRBV segments at higher frequency, with TRBV5-6, TRBV5-1 and TRBV20-1 among these.

Unique molecular identifiers tagged the TCR beta cDNA libraries. Via MiXCR, TCRdb re-called the PCR reads, giving one row per CDR3 protein. Found here are some 500,000 distinct CDR3 sequences, approximately 46% of them singletons; the top ten hold 9% to 13%. No antigens are known for them. The specimen was blood. These receptors were taken from a girl aged 10-17 years with multiple sclerosis.

The V and J genes are TRBV4-3 and TRBJ1-2; 9 nucleotides align to TRBD1. This CDR3 region has 14 residues. V shed 8 bases and J 8 bases; nucleotides not matched to a gene: 12. The germline V gene encodes CDR1 LGHNA and CDR2 YSLEER. The CDR3 sequence: CASGKGQGGGGYTF. The CDR3 nucleotides are TGCGCCAGCGGCAAGGGACAGGGCGGGGGAGGCTACACCTTC.

About this clonotype: A junction end diverges from the germline sequence, so it may reflect a read error. The chain recombines TRBV7-2 with TRBJ2-7; D perhaps matches TRBD2 (6 bases). This CDR3 is built from 16 residues. CDR1 SGHTA and CDR2 FQGNSA come from the germline V gene. CDR3 sequence: CAGSLGDWASPYEQYF. The DNA of the CDR3 is TGTGCCGGCAGCTTAGGGGACTGGGCTAGCCCCTACGAGCAGTACTTC.

The rearrangement joins TRBV29-1 to TRBJ2-7, with 12 bases lining up with TRBD2. The CDR3 covers 13 residues. V shed 5 bases, J shed 1 base, and the junction held 0 bases outside the gene matches. From germline, CDR1 is SQVTM and CDR2 ANQGSEA. This CDR3 is CSVLAGGSYEQYF. CDR3 DNA sequence: TGCAGCGTTCTAGCGGGAGGGTCCTACGAGCAGTACTTC.

This rearrangement joins TRBV5-1 to TRBJ2-6; 8 nucleotides line up with TRBD2. J was trimmed by 0 bases and V by 0 bases; bases with no gene match: 5. The CDR3 spans 18 residues. Germline V CDR1 and CDR2: SGHRS, YFSETQ. CDR3 DNA sequence: TGCGCCAGCAGCTTGGAACTAGCGGCCACCTCTGGGGCCAACGTCCTGACTTTC. As protein: CASSLELAATSGANVLTF.

In this sample, this clonotype turned up a few times. The V call is TRBV4-2, the J call TRBJ1-4; 8 bases fit TRBD1. V gave up 1 base and J gave up 7 bases; unmatched junction bases: 17. The CDR3 is 19 amino acids. CDR1 and CDR2 from the germline V gene are LGHNA and YNFKEQ. The CDR3 loop reads CASSQGMNDRGPEGEKLFF. The CDR3, as DNA: TGTGCCAGCAGCCAAGGAATGAATGACAGGGGACCCGAGGGTGAAAAACTGTTTTTT.

This clonotype appeared a few times. The V gene is TRBV15, the J gene TRBJ2-6; D is possibly TRBD1 (5 bases). CDR3 size: 15 residues. V lost 3 bases and J lost 0, with 6 bases in between. Germline loops: CDR1 LNHNV, CDR2 YYDKDF (reference sequence). CDR3 sequence reads: CATSRTASGANVLTF. The CDR3 DNA sequence: TGTGCCACCAGCAGGACAGCCTCTGGGGCCAACGTCCTGACTTTC.

This clonotype was recorded a few times. In DNA form, the CDR3 reads TGTGCCAGCATTTTAATGGCTAGCGGGAGTCGAGATACGCAGTATTTT. This sequence encodes CASILMASGSRDTQYF. V is TRBV9 and J is TRBJ2-3, with 10 bases that match TRBD2. The CDR3 sequence is 16 residues long. The J segment lost 5 bases and the V segment lost 6 bases, leaving 12 bases of the junction unmatched. Germline lookup yields CDR1 SGDLS and CDR2 YYNGEE. The whole variable domain, filled in from reference TRBV9 and TRBJ2-3, reads DSGVTQTPKHLITATGQRVTLRCSPRSGDLSVYWYQQSLDQGLQFLIQYYNGEERAKGNILERFSAQQFPDLHSELNLSSLELGDSALYFCASILMASGSRDTQYFGPGTRLTVL.

In this sample, this clonotype turned up a few times. The chain joins TRBV7-2 to TRBJ2-5, with TRBD2 as a possible D gene (6 bases). The length of the CDR3 is 15 residues. Germline CDR1 reads SGHTA; CDR2 reads FQGNSA. Trimming took 7 bases from V and 5 from J, leaving 20 bases between them. As DNA, the CDR3 is TGTGCCAGCACCCAGGGACTCGACCGCCGGGAGACCCAGTACTTC. It encodes CASTQGLDRRETQYF.

This clonotype was seen a handful of times. This chain joins TRBV20-1 and TRBJ2-3, with D unresolved. Germline CDR1 is DFQATT and CDR2 is SNEGSKA (reference sequence). V was shortened by 0 bases and J by 9 bases, with 10 bases between the two germline ends. The CDR3 extends over 12 amino acids. DNA for the CDR3: TGCAGTGCTAGAGATCCAGTTCCCACGCAGTATTTT. Translating it yields CSARDPVPTQYF.

The gene calls are TRBV10-3 and TRBJ1-4; 9 bases are a match to TRBD1. V lost 3 bases and J lost 8; bases outside the gene matches: 1. Germline CDR1 reads ENHRY; CDR2 reads SYGVKD. The CDR3 contains 13 residues. The CDR3 nucleotides read TGTGCCATCAGTGAAGGGACAGGGGAAAAACTGTTTTTT. Residues: CAISEGTGEKLFF.

This clonotype was picked up a small number of times. The chain uses TRBV6-5 and TRBJ2-5, with no clear D. The J call may be in error: the DNA end matches TRBJ2-7 better. The CDR3 is 13 amino acids. Germline CDR1 MNHEY, CDR2 SVGAGI. Written as DNA, the CDR3 is TGTGCCAGCAGTCTAGTCACGGGTTTCGAGCAGTACTTC. This translates into CASSLVTGFEQYF.

On this clonotype: The junction does not match germline at one end; this may be a read error. The V gene is TRBV5-1, the J gene TRBJ2-6, with a weak D call TRBD2 (6 bases). CDR3 size: 16 residues. Germline loops: CDR1 SGHRS, CDR2 YFSETQ. The CDR3 protein is CASSRETGPGANVRTF. The CDR3 region has the DNA TGCGCCAGCAGCCGGGAGACGGGGCCTGGGGCCAACGTCCGGACTTTC.

This sequence joins TRBV20-1 and TRBJ2-1, with TRBD2 matching over 11 bases. Germline V gives CDR1 DFQATT, CDR2 SNEGSKA (reference sequence). Trimming took 6 bases from V and 4 from J; bases not matched to a gene: 14. CDR3 length: 17 residues. CDR3 nucleotides: TGCAGTGCGCCCTCACTTAGCGGGAGGGCCGCTTACAATGAGCAGTTCTTC. It encodes CSAPSLSGRAAYNEQFF.

This sequence joins TRBV4-2 and TRBJ2-3; 9 nucleotides agree with TRBD2. The CDR3 spans 17 residues. Per germline, CDR1 LGHNA and CDR2 YNFKEQ. V lost 1 base and J lost 1; bases outside the gene matches: 6. CDR3 protein: CASSQGVAGEGTDTQYF. The CDR3 nucleotides are TGTGCCAGCAGCCAAGGAGTAGCGGGAGAGGGCACAGATACGCAGTATTTT.

The chain employs TRBV20-1 and TRBJ2-1, with 7 bases lining up with TRBD2. The J call may be faulty, since TRBJ2-7 better matches the DNA end. The CDR3 totals 14 residues. CDR1 is DFQATT and CDR2 is SNEGSKA in the germline V gene (reference sequence). This chain's CDR3 is CSASPGLYYNEQYF. In nucleotides, the CDR3 is TGCAGTGCTAGCCCGGGACTATACTACAATGAGCAGTACTTC.

CDR3 sequence reads: CASSSGQGKGQPQHF. CDR3 nucleotide sequence: TGTGCCAGCAGCTCCGGACAGGGAAAGGGACAGCCCCAGCATTTT. V usage is TRBV7-8 and J usage is TRBJ1-5; 8 bases fit TRBD1. After removal of 4 bases from V and 7 bases from J, the junction contained 9 bases not matched to a gene. CDR1 is SGHVS and CDR2 is FQNEAQ in the germline V gene. The CDR3 is 15 amino acids.

CDR3 in DNA: TGTGCCACCAGCAGAGCCCAACTAGCGGGAGGGGATGAGCAGTTCTTC. The encoded protein is CATSRAQLAGGDEQFF. The V gene is TRBV15, the J gene TRBJ2-1; 13 nucleotides agree with TRBD2. The CDR3 covers 16 residues. The trim removed 1 base at V and 8 bases at J, leaving 5 bases unmatched. Looked up from germline, CDR1 is LNHNV and CDR2 is YYDKDF (reference sequence).

The chain links TRBV5-1 to TRBJ1-5; D remains ambiguous. Deletions cut 0 bases from V and 2 bases from J, with 9 bases between. The CDR3 totals 15 residues. Germline CDR1 and CDR2: SGHRS and YFSETQ. The CDR3 is CASSLGYGGNQPQHF. For the CDR3, the DNA is TGCGCCAGCAGCTTGGGTTACGGGGGCAATCAGCCCCAGCATTTT.

The rearrangement joins TRBV7-8 to TRBJ2-6; D gene uncertain. The CDR3 loop spans 18 amino acids. CDR1 SGHVS and CDR2 FQNEAQ come from the germline V gene. V was pared by 1 base and J by 1 base, with 14 bases between. CDR3 DNA sequence: TGTGCCAGCAGCTTAGTCATCCATCCGAGGTCTGGGGCCAACGTCCTGACTTTC. The encoded protein is CASSLVIHPRSGANVLTF.

The table lists this clonotype with a few counts. The chain has TRBV29-1 and TRBJ2-7; D possibly corresponds to TRBD2 (5 bases). Trimming pared 7 bases from V and 4 bases from J, leaving 8 bases between. The germline V gene has CDR1 SQVTM and CDR2 ANQGSEA. The CDR3 has 10 amino acids. CDR3 DNA sequence: TGCAGCGCCCTAGCTTACGAGCAGTACTTC. Protein sequence: CSALAYEQYF.

V usage is TRBV6-5 and J usage is TRBJ1-1, with D unresolved. This CDR3 comprises 15 residues. Trimming stripped 7 bases from V and 0 bases from J, with 15 bases between. Per germline, CDR1 MNHEY and CDR2 SVGAGI. In DNA, the CDR3 is TGTGCCAGCATCCCCCAAGGGCGTTTGAACACTGAAGCTTTCTTT. Translating it yields CASIPQGRLNTEAFF.

The rearrangement links TRBV20-1 to TRBJ1-5; D gene ambiguous. Germline assignment: CDR1 DFQATT and CDR2 SNEGSKA (reference sequence). V lost 3 bases and J 0 bases, leaving 18 bases between the germline ends. The CDR3 spans 17 residues. CDR3 sequence (DNA): TGCAGTGCTAGGGCAGACTTCGCGCCATATAGCAATCAGCCCCAGCATTTT. Translating gives CSARADFAPYSNQPQHF.

This clonotype showed up just once. The chain is built from TRBV28 and TRBJ2-5; D assignment may be TRBD1 or TRBD2 (5 bases each). The CDR3 runs 13 residues. V lost 6 bases to trimming and J lost 2 bases, with 10 bases between them. CDR1 MDHEN and CDR2 SYDVKM come from the germline V gene. In DNA form, the CDR3 reads TGTGCCAGCAGGAGGGGCCTTCAAGAGACCCAGTACTTC. Amino acid sequence: CASRRGLQETQYF.

The V and J genes are TRBV20-1 and TRBJ2-4, with 8 bases that match TRBD1. This CDR3 spans 15 amino acids. Germline V CDR1 and CDR2: DFQATT, SNEGSKA (reference sequence). Losses at the gene ends were 0 bases for V and 1 base for J; bases not matched to a gene: 2. The CDR3: CSARDRGLAKNIQYF. Here the CDR3 DNA reads TGCAGTGCTAGAGACAGGGGGCTCGCCAAAAACATTCAGTACTTC.

The chain employs TRBV20-1 and TRBJ2-1; D is possibly TRBD1 or TRBD2 (7 bases each). The CDR3 is 15 residues long. Deletions cut 0 bases from V and 7 bases from J, with 16 bases between. CDR1 and CDR2 from the germline V gene are DFQATT and SNEGSKA (reference sequence). CDR3 sequence reads: CSARDRGAGGNEQFF. The CDR3 DNA reads TGCAGTGCTAGAGATCGGGGGGCAGGGGGAAATGAGCAGTTCTTC.

This clonotype appeared a few times. The V and J genes are TRBV5-1 and TRBJ2-4; D gene ambiguous. The germline V gene has CDR1 SGHRS and CDR2 YFSETQ. V was cut by 4 bases and J by 5 bases, with 10 bases left in between. The CDR3 has 13 residues. Written as DNA, the CDR3 is TGCGCCAGCAGCCCGTCATCGGAAAACATTCAGTACTTC. This sequence encodes CASSPSSENIQYF.

The chain has TRBV28 and TRBJ2-5; unclear D gene. Trimming took off 2 bases at V and 5 bases at J, with 12 bases between the two ends. The CDR3 sequence is 14 residues long. Looked up from germline, CDR1 is MDHEN and CDR2 is SYDVKM. This CDR3 is CASSLQGFGETQYF. CDR3 nucleotide sequence: TGTGCCAGCAGTTTACAAGGGTTTGGGGAGACCCAGTACTTC.